This is a list of T cell receptor beta chains from one sample in a study of blood T cells in healthy people across ages. Each CDR3 protein gets one entry after TCRdb re-called the 5' RACE reads with MiXCR. The data show roughly 680,000 distinct CDR3 sequences, approximately 52% seen once. Material for sequencing was blood. All receptors derive from a woman older than 75 in good health. The CDR3 runs from the conserved cysteine through the conserved F or W. D genes are given only for firm matches. Size is omitted from some rows. Given values are once, few, many or a class for expanded clones.

D gene | clone size | J gene | V gene | CDR3 protein | CDR3 DNA
TRBD2 | - | TRBJ2-3 | TRBV27 | CASKPIAGRGTQYF | TGTGCCAGCAAACCTATAGCGGGGCGAGGTACGCAGTATTTT
TRBD1 | many | TRBJ2-1 | TRBV9 | CASSVEGTAYNEQFF | TGTGCCAGCAGCGTAGAGGGGACAGCCTACAATGAGCAGTTCTTC
- | - | TRBJ2-1 | TRBV20-1 | CSASGLGYEQFF | TGCAGTGCTAGTGGGCTAGGCTACGAGCAGTTCTTC
- | - | TRBJ2-6 | TRBV12-3/TRBV12-4 | CASSHAGRATSGANVLTF | TGTGCCAGCAGCCATGCGGGCAGGGCAACCTCTGGGGCCAACGTCCTGACTTTC
TRBD2 | - | TRBJ2-1 | TRBV5-1 | CASSLEAGGFNEQFF | TGCGCCAGCAGCTTGGAAGCGGGAGGTTTCAATGAGCAGTTCTTC
- | - | TRBJ2-3 | TRBV29-1 | CSVTTQADTQYF | TGCAGCGTTACCACTCAGGCAGATACGCAGTATTTT
TRBD2 | - | TRBJ2-3 | TRBV27 | CTSRDLGGGTDTRYF | TGTACCAGCAGAGACCTCGGGGGGGGCACAGATACGCGGTATTTT
TRBD2 | many | TRBJ2-1 | TRBV28 | CASRIAGFNEQFF | TGTGCCAGCAGGATAGCGGGTTTCAATGAGCAGTTCTTC
TRBD2 | - | TRBJ2-2 | TRBV3-1 | CASSQDGRTSGGRDTGELFF | TGTGCCAGCAGCCAAGATGGGAGGACTAGCGGGGGCCGGGACACCGGGGAGCTGTTTTTT
- | few | TRBJ2-2 | TRBV2 | CASNEGDTGELFF | TGTGCCAGCAATGAGGGAGACACCGGGGAGCTGTTTTTT
TRBD1 | - | TRBJ2-1 | TRBV29-1 | CSVDAGGYNEQFF | TGCAGCGTCGATGCAGGGGGCTACAATGAGCAGTTCTTC
- | many | TRBJ2-1 | TRBV3-1 | CASSQKRLEQFF | TGTGCCAGCAGCCAAAAGAGACTAGAGCAGTTCTTC
TRBD2 | - | TRBJ2-7 | TRBV20-1 | CSAWGLAGGRSYNEQYF | TGCAGTGCTTGGGGACTAGCGGGGGGGCGTTCCTACAATGAGCAGTACTTC
- | few | TRBJ2-2 | TRBV20-1 | CSAQINTGELFF | TGCAGTGCTCAAATAAACACCGGGGAGCTGTTTTTT
TRBD1 | - | TRBJ1-2 | TRBV4-1 | CASSQPRGRGGYTF | TGCGCCAGCAGCCAACCTAGGGGGCGGGGTGGCTACACCTTC
- | once | TRBJ2-5 | TRBV3-1 | CASSQAGLIKRGETQYF | TGTGCCAGCAGCCAAGCGGGACTGATAAAACGGGGAGAGACCCAGTACTTC
- | - | TRBJ1-1 | TRBV5-1 | CANSLVGPPGTEAFF | TGCGCCAACAGCTTGGTAGGGCCCCCCGGGACTGAAGCTTTCTTT
- | - | TRBJ2-5 | TRBV10-3 | CAISDSRSQETQYF | TGTGCCATCAGTGATAGTAGATCCCAAGAGACCCAGTACTTC
- | few | TRBJ2-5 | TRBV10-3 | CAISEVGRDRGQYF | TGTGCCATCAGTGAGGTGGGCCGAGACAGAGGCCAGTACTTC
- | - | TRBJ2-5 | TRBV20-1 | CSSRLDGETQYF | TGCAGTTCCAGACTAGATGGGGAGACCCAGTACTTC
- | - | TRBJ2-7 | TRBV2 | CASSELGLSYNEQYF | TGTGCCAGCAGTGAACTGGGACTTTCGTACAATGAGCAGTACTTC
TRBD1 | - | TRBJ2-5 | TRBV5-1 | CASSSLGTGITETQYF | TGCGCCAGCAGCTCGCTTGGGACAGGGATAACTGAGACCCAGTACTTC
- | - | TRBJ1-5 | TRBV20-1 | CSAIPLYGFNQPQHF | TGCAGTGCTATCCCCCTGTACGGATTCAATCAGCCCCAGCATTTT
TRBD2 | many | TRBJ2-4 | TRBV7-8 | CASSTRTSGALIAKNIQYF | TGTGCCAGCAGCACCCGGACTAGCGGGGCGCTAATAGCCAAAAACATTCAGTACTTC
- | - | TRBJ1-1 | TRBV7-9 | CASSLDRGMNTEAFF | TGTGCCAGCAGCTTAGATCGGGGCATGAACACTGAAGCTTTCTTT
- | - | TRBJ2-7 | TRBV6-1 | CASSEAPGTYEQYF | TGCGCCAGCAGTGAAGCCCCCGGGACCTACGAGCAGTACTTC
TRBD1 | - | TRBJ1-4 | TRBV6-2/TRBV6-3 | CASKRDRSNEKLFF | TGTGCCAGCAAGAGGGACAGGAGTAACGAAAAACTGTTTTTT
- | - | TRBJ2-1 | TRBV3-1 | CASSHVGGGKGSRSYNKQFF | TGTGCCAGCAGCCACGTAGGAGGGGGGAAAGGATCCCGGTCCTACAATAAGCAGTTCTTC
TRBD2 | few | TRBJ2-5 | TRBV27 | CASSPWISGQETQYF | TGTGCCAGCAGTCCCTGGATTAGCGGGCAAGAGACCCAGTACTTC
- | many | TRBJ1-4 | TRBV5-1 | CASSRALDGGNEKLFF | TGCGCCAGCAGCCGCGCCTTGGACGGAGGCAATGAAAAACTGTTTTTT
TRBD2 | - | TRBJ2-3 | TRBV5-1 | CASSLASSGSRDTQYF | TGCGCCAGCAGCTTGGCGTCTAGCGGGAGTCGGGATACGCAGTATTTT
- | few | TRBJ2-1 | TRBV5-1 | CASSQSGEQWAGSYNEQFF | TGCGCCAGCAGCCAATCGGGAGAACAGTGGGCTGGATCCTACAATGAGCAGTTCTTC
TRBD1 | few | TRBJ2-1 | TRBV7-2 | CASSRGQDVIGEQFF | TGTGCCAGCAGCCGAGGACAGGATGTAATCGGTGAGCAGTTCTTC